This T cell receptor beta chain was captured in a study of blood T cell repertoires in COVID-19. TCRdb's table, derived via immunoSEQ multiplex PCR, lists solely in-frame clones and lacks some. The table has hundreds of thousands of clones, 70% to 75% seen once. This clone was recorded once. The sample comprised peripheral blood. The TCR comes from a woman of 80 years or more with acute or convalescent COVID-19.

CDR3 bases: TGTGCCACCAGTGACTCACAGGGTACCGGGGAGCTGTTTTTT. It encodes CATSDSQGTGELFF. The chain has TRBV24-1 and TRBJ2-2; TRBD1 might be the D (6 bases). This CDR3 comprises 14 residues. The germline V gene has CDR1 KGHDR and CDR2 SFDVKD. Trimming took 4 bases from V and 5 from J, leaving 10 bases between them.